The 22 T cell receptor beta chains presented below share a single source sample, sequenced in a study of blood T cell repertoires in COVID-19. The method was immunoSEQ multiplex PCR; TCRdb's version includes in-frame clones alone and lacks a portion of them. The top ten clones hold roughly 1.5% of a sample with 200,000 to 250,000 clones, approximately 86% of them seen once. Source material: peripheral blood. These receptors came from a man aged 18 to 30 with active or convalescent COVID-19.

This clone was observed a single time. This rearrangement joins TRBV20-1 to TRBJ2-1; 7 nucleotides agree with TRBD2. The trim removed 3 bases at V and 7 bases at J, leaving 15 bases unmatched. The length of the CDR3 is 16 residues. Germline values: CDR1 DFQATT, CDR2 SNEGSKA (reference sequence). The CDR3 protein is CSASPAAGVGMNEQFF. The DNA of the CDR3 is TGCAGTGCTAGTCCCGCCGCGGGAGTGGGTATGAATGAGCAGTTCTTC.

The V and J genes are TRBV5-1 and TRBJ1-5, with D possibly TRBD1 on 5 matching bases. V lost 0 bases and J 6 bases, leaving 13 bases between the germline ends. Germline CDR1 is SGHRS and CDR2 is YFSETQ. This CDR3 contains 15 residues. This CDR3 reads CASSLDPAGGQPQHF. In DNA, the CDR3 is TGCGCCAGCAGCTTGGATCCCGCGGGGGGTCAGCCCCAGCATTTT.

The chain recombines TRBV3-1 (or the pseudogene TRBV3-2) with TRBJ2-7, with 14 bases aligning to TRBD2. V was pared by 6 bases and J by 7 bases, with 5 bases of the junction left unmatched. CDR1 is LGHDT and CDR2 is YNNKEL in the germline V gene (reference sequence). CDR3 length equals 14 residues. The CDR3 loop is CASRGTSGSREQYF. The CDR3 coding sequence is TGTGCCAGCAGAGGGACTAGCGGGAGTCGGGAGCAGTACTTC.

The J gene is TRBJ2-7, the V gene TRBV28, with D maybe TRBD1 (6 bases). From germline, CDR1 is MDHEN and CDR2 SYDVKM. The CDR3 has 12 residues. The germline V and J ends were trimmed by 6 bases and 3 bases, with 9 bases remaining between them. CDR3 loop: CASRVGHYEQYF. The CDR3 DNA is TGTGCCAGCAGGGTGGGACACTACGAGCAGTACTTC.

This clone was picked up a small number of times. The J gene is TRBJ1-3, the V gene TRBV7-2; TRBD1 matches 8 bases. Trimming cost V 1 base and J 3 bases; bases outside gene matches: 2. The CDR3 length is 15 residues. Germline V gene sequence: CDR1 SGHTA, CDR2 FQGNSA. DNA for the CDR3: TGTGCCAGCAGCTTAGGACAGGGGAGTGGAAACACCATATATTTT. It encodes CASSLGQGSGNTIYF.

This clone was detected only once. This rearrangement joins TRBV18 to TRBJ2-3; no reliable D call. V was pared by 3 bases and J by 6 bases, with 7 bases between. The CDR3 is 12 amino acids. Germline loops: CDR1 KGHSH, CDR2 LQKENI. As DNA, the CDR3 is TGTGCCAGCTCACCTCTCCAGGATACGCAGTATTTT. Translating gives CASSPLQDTQYF.

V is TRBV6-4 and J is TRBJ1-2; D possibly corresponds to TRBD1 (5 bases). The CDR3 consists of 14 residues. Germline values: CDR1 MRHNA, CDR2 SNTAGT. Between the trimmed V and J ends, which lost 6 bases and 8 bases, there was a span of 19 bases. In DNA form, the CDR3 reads TGTGCCAGCAGCCCAACTGGGGGGAGAGGGGGCTACACCTTC. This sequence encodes CASSPTGGRGGYTF.

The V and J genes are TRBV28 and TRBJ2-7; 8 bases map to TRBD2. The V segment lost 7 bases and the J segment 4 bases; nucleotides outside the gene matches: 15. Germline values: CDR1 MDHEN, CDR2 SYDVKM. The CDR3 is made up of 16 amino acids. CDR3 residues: CASTLGSSGSYYEQYF. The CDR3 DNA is TGTGCCAGCACCCTCGGGTCTAGCGGGTCTTATTACGAGCAGTACTTC. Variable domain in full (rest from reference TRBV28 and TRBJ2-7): DVKVTQSSRYLVKRTGEKVFLECVQDMDHENMFWYRQDPGLGLRLIYFSYDVKMKEKGDIPEGYSVSREKKERFSLILESASTNQTSMYLCASTLGSSGSYYEQYFGPGTRLTVT.

The CDR3: CASSHAEGEQYF. The CDR3 DNA reads as TGTGCCAGCAGCCACGCAGAGGGAGAGCAGTACTTC. The chain combines TRBV3-1 (or the pseudogene TRBV3-2) with TRBJ2-7; weak D call: TRBD2 (5 bases). Trimming removed 3 bases from V and 7 bases from J, with 10 bases in between. The CDR3 is 12 amino acids. Germline V gene data show CDR1 as LGHDT and CDR2 as YNNKEL (reference sequence).

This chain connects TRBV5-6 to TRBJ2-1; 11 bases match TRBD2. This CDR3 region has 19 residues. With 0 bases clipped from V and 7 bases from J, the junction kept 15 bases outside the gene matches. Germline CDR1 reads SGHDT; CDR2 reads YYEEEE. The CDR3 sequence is CASSLEPRASGRKGNEQFF. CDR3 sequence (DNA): TGTGCCAGCAGCTTGGAACCCCGGGCTAGCGGGAGGAAGGGGAATGAGCAGTTCTTC.

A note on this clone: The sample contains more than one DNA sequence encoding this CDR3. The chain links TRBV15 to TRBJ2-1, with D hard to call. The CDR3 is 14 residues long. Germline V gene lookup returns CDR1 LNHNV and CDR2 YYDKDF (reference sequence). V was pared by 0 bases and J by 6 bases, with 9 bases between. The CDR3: CATSRDPTGNEQFF. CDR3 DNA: TGTGCCACCAGCAGAGATCCCACGGGCAATGAGCAGTTCTTC.

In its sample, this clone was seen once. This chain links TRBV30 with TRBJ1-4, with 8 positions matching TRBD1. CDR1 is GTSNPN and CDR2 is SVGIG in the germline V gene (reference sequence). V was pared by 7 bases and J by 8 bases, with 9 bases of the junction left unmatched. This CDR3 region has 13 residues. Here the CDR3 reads CASMTGDLEKLFF. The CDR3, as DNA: TGTGCCTCCATGACAGGGGACCTAGAAAAACTGTTTTTT.

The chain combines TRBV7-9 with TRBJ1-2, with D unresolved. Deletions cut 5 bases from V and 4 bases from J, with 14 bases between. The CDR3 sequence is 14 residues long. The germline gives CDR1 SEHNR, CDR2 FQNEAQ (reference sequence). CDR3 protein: CASSAEAGSYGYTF. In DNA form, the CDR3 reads TGTGCCAGCAGCGCCGAGGCGGGGAGCTATGGCTACACCTTC.

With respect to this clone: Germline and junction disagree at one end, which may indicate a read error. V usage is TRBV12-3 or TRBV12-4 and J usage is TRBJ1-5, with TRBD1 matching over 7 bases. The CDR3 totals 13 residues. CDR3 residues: CASSLTGNRPQHF. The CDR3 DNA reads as TGTGCCAGCAGTTTGACAGGGAATCGGCCCCAGCATTTT.

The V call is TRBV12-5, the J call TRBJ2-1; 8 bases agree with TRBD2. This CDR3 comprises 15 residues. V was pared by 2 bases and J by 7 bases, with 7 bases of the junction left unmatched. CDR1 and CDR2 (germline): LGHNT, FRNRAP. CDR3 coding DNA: TGTGCTAGTGGTTTGCCCCGACTAGCGCGTAATGAGCAGTTCTTC. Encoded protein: CASGLPRLARNEQFF.

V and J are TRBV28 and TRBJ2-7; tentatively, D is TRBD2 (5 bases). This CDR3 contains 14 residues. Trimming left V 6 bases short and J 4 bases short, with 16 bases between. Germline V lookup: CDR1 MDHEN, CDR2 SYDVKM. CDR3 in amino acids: CASREPSGSYEQYF. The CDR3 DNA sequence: TGTGCCAGCAGGGAGCCGAGCGGATCTTACGAGCAGTACTTC. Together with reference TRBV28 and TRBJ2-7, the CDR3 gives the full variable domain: DVKVTQSSRYLVKRTGEKVFLECVQDMDHENMFWYRQDPGLGLRLIYFSYDVKMKEKGDIPEGYSVSREKKERFSLILESASTNQTSMYLCASREPSGSYEQYFGPGTRLTVT.

CDR3 in DNA: TGTGCCAGCAGTTACGCGACCCTGGAGGAGCAGTACTTC. Protein sequence: CASSYATLEEQYF. The chain joins TRBV6-6 to TRBJ2-7; D uncertain. The CDR3 extends over 13 amino acids. Germline-derived CDR1 and CDR2 are MNHNY and SVGAGI (reference sequence). V gave up 2 bases and J gave up 7 bases, with 12 bases separating them.

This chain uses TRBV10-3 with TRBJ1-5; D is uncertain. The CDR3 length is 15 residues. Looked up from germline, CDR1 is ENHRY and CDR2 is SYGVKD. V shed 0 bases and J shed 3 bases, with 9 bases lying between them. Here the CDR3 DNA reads TGTGCCATCAGTGAGTCCGGCCAGGCCAATCAGCCCCAGCATTTT. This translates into CAISESGQANQPQHF.

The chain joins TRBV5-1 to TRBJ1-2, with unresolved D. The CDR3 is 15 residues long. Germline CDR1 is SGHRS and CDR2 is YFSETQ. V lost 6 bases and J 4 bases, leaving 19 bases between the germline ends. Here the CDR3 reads CASTLPEQPTYGYTF. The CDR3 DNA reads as TGCGCCAGCACCCTGCCGGAACAGCCGACCTATGGCTACACCTTC.

As DNA, the CDR3 is TGTGCCAGCTCCCTAGAGACCCAGTACTTC. Residues: CASSLETQYF. The J gene is TRBJ2-5, the V gene TRBV18; D is uncertain. The V gene lost 6 bases and the J gene lost 4 bases, with 3 bases spanning the gap. In germline, CDR1 is KGHSH, CDR2 LQKENI. The CDR3 contains 10 residues.

The CDR3 region is CASSFQATNTGELFF. CDR3 DNA sequence: TGCGCCAGCAGCTTCCAAGCGACGAACACCGGGGAGCTGTTTTTT. The J gene is TRBJ2-2, the V gene TRBV5-1; D is uncertain. Trimming cost V 2 bases and J 0 bases, with 8 bases left between them. Per the germline V gene, CDR1 is SGHRS and CDR2 is YFSETQ. The CDR3 extends over 15 amino acids.

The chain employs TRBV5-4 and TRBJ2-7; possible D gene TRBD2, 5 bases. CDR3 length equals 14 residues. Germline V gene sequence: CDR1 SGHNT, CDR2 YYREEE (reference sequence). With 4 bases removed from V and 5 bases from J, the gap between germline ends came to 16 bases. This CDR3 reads CASSPGGQAHEQYF. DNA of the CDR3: TGTGCCAGCAGCCCCGGCGGGCAGGCCCACGAGCAGTACTTC.